Each of the 21 T cell receptor beta chains below was sequenced from the same sample in a study of blood T cells in healthy people across ages. The second PCR ran roughly 6 to 11 cycles with a sample-barcoded 5' primer and J-beta primers. MiXCR, applied by TCRdb to the 5' RACE reads, yields one record per CDR3 protein. The sample yields about a million distinct CDR3 sequences, less than 45% seen once. Specimen: blood. These receptors were collected from a man between 18 and 29 years old in good health.

This clonotype was counted a few times. The chain carries TRBV5-6 and TRBJ2-5; D unresolved. With 5 bases removed from V and 5 bases from J, the gap between germline ends came to 10 bases. The CDR3 totals 12 residues. Per the germline V gene, CDR1 is SGHDT and CDR2 is YYEEEE. The CDR3 DNA is TGTGCCAGCAGGAGGTCTGGGGAGACCCAGTACTTC. Translated: CASRRSGETQYF.

This clonotype was picked up many times. The V gene is TRBV20-1, the J gene TRBJ2-1; D not certain. The CDR3 is 11 amino acids. Per germline, CDR1 DFQATT and CDR2 SNEGSKA (reference sequence). Trimming pared 0 bases from V and 8 bases from J, leaving 5 bases between. In DNA form, the CDR3 reads TGCAGTGCTAGAGATCGAGATGAGCAGTTCTTC. This codes for CSARDRDEQFF.

This clonotype occurred once. V usage is TRBV10-3 and J usage is TRBJ2-1; 11 bases fit TRBD2. Gene TRBJ2-7 matches the end of the DNA better, so the J call may be wrong. This CDR3 spans 15 amino acids. Germline V gene data show CDR1 as ENHRY and CDR2 as SYGVKD. For the CDR3, the DNA is TGTGCCATCAGTCCTAGCGGGGGGAACTACAATGAGCAGTACTTC. Its translation is CAISPSGGNYNEQYF.

J is TRBJ2-7 and V is TRBV3-1, with D perhaps matching TRBD2 (5 bases). Trimming removed 5 bases from V and 7 bases from J, with 12 bases in between. Germline CDR1 LGHDT, CDR2 YNNKEL (reference sequence). The length of the CDR3 is 12 residues. CDR3 sequence (DNA): TGTGCCAGCAGCTTCGGACCGGGGGAGCAGTACTTC. This codes for CASSFGPGEQYF.

A note on this clonotype: This may stem from a read error, because a much larger clone lies one nucleotide away. The J gene is TRBJ2-5, the V gene TRBV12-3 or TRBV12-4, with D unresolved. The CDR3 runs to 16 residues. Deletions cut 7 bases from V and 2 bases from J, with 20 bases between. The CDR3 loop is CASTHQVLGGQETQYF. The DNA of the CDR3 is TGTGCCAGCACCCATCAGGTTCTGGGCGGACAAGAGACCCAGTACTTC.

The chain has TRBV12-5 and TRBJ2-2; D is perhaps TRBD1 (5 bases). V was clipped by 3 bases and J by 0 bases, with 26 bases between them. The CDR3 loop spans 21 amino acids. Germline lookup yields CDR1 LGHNT and CDR2 FRNRAP. The CDR3 DNA follows: TGTGCTAGTGGTTTTCCCCAAACAGGAATATGGCCAGTCGCGAACACCGGGGAGCTGTTTTTT. Amino acids: CASGFPQTGIWPVANTGELFF.

The count of this clonotype is one. The chain has TRBV7-2 and TRBJ2-5; weak D call: TRBD1 (6 bases). The DNA end is a closer match to TRBJ2-7, so the J assignment may be wrong. Germline V gene lookup returns CDR1 SGHTA and CDR2 FQGNSA. The CDR3 covers 15 residues. CDR3 DNA: TGTACCAGCAGCTCTGCCCCGGGACAAGCATACGAGCAGTACTTC. Protein product: CTSSSAPGQAYEQYF.

V is TRBV29-1 and J is TRBJ2-7, with 10 nucleotides matching TRBD1. With V trimmed by 3 bases and J by 7 bases, 9 bases remained unmatched. Germline CDR1 is SQVTM and CDR2 is ANQGSEA. The CDR3 contains 14 residues. This chain's CDR3 is CSVDGDRGCNEQYF. The CDR3 bases are TGCAGCGTTGATGGGGACAGGGGCTGCAATGAGCAGTACTTC.

The J gene is TRBJ1-2, the V gene TRBV20-1; TRBD1 aligns across 7 bases. The trim removed 4 bases at V and 4 bases at J, leaving 6 bases unmatched. Germline values: CDR1 DFQATT, CDR2 SNEGSKA (reference sequence). The CDR3 runs 13 residues. CDR3: CSATDRVAYGYTF. The CDR3 DNA reads as TGCAGTGCTACAGACAGGGTGGCCTATGGCTACACCTTC.

This clonotype has more than one count but fewer than ten. This sequence joins TRBV15 and TRBJ2-7, with a tentative D call TRBD1 (5 bases). Trimming left V 0 bases short and J 7 bases short, with 19 bases between. The length of the CDR3 is 16 residues. CDR1 is LNHNV and CDR2 is YYDKDF in the germline V gene (reference sequence). CDR3 amino acids: CATSRDHSKQAGEQYF. For the CDR3, the DNA is TGTGCCACCAGCAGAGATCATTCCAAGCAGGCAGGGGAGCAGTACTTC. Full variable domain (outside the CDR3, taken from reference TRBV15 and TRBJ2-7): DAMVIQNPRYQVTQFGKPVTLSCSQTLNHNVMYWYQQKSSQAPKLLFHYYDKDFNNEADTPDNFQSRRPNTSFCFLDIRSPGLGDTAMYLCATSRDHSKQAGEQYFGPGTRLTVT.

The rearrangement links TRBV6-5 to TRBJ2-1; tentatively, D is TRBD1 (5 bases). The DNA end is a closer match to TRBJ2-7, so the J assignment may be wrong. Per germline, CDR1 MNHEY and CDR2 SVGAGI. The CDR3 totals 16 residues. CDR3 region: CASSLLRQSLYNEQYF. CDR3 in DNA: TGTGCCAGCAGTTTACTCCGACAGTCATTATACAATGAGCAGTACTTC.

This sequence joins TRBV6-6 and TRBJ2-5; the D is unclear. This CDR3 is 14 amino acids long. The V end lost 0 bases, the J end lost 5 bases, and 10 bases lay between the germline ends. Germline V CDR1 and CDR2: MNHNY, SVGAGI (reference sequence). The CDR3 protein is CASSYSVVGETQYF. As DNA, the CDR3 is TGTGCCAGCAGTTACTCGGTCGTGGGGGAGACCCAGTACTTC.

The table lists this clonotype with a few counts. The chain couples TRBV27 to TRBJ1-5; the match to TRBD1 covers 9 bases. The V and J ends lost 5 bases and 2 bases, in that order; junction bases with no gene match: 4. The CDR3 has 15 residues. The germline V gene has CDR1 MNHEY and CDR2 SMNVEV (reference sequence). CDR3 loop: CASSPRDRGNQPQHF. For the CDR3, the DNA is TGTGCCAGCAGTCCCCGGGACAGGGGCAATCAGCCCCAGCATTTT.

In regard to this clonotype: A much larger clone differs from this one at a single base, so this may be a read error. V gene TRBV12-3 or TRBV12-4 combines with J gene TRBJ2-6; a possible D gene is TRBD1 (5 bases). This CDR3 is built from 13 residues. Written as DNA, the CDR3 is TGTGCCAGCAGTAGATCTGGGGCCAACGTCCGGACTTTC. Protein sequence: CASSRSGANVRTF.

The CDR3 here is CASSSMTGARSSYNEQFF. The CDR3, as DNA: TGTGCCAGCAGTAGTATGACAGGGGCCCGTAGTTCCTACAATGAGCAGTTCTTC. The chain recombines TRBV6-1 with TRBJ2-1; 8 bases are a match to TRBD1. Trimming removed 5 bases from V and 1 base from J; junction bases left unmatched: 13. Germline loops: CDR1 MNHNS, CDR2 SASEGT. The CDR3 contains 18 residues.

J is TRBJ2-7 and V is TRBV3-1; D unclear. Germline loops: CDR1 LGHDT, CDR2 YNNKEL (reference sequence). This CDR3 has 13 residues. The V gene lost 1 base and the J gene lost 4 bases, with 8 bases spanning the gap. The CDR3 reads CASSQVSGYEQYF. The CDR3 DNA sequence: TGTGCCAGCAGCCAAGTATCTGGTTACGAGCAGTACTTC.

The chain joins TRBV20-1 to TRBJ2-1; perhaps TRBD2 as D (6 bases). V was shortened by 4 bases and J by 0 bases, with 13 bases between the two germline ends. The CDR3 has 15 residues. Germline-derived CDR1 and CDR2 are DFQATT and SNEGSKA (reference sequence). CDR3 residues: CSANLGGASYNEQFF. CDR3 sequence (DNA): TGCAGTGCTAATCTGGGCGGGGCCTCCTACAATGAGCAGTTCTTC.

This clonotype has a single count. This sequence joins TRBV5-1 and TRBJ2-3; 8 nucleotides agree with TRBD2. The V segment lost 3 bases and the J segment 2 bases; nucleotides outside the gene matches: 2. This CDR3 has 14 residues. Germline V gene sequence: CDR1 SGHRS, CDR2 YFSETQ. CDR3: CASSWRGDTDTQYF. The CDR3 DNA reads as TGCGCCAGCAGCTGGCGGGGGGACACAGATACGCAGTATTTT.

As for this clonotype: A single base separates this from a much larger clone, so it may be a read error. J is TRBJ1-2 and V is TRBV12-3 or TRBV12-4; D not resolved. The length of the CDR3 is 14 residues. The CDR3 sequence: CARSVSGLGYGYTF. DNA for the CDR3: TGTGCCCGCAGTGTCAGCGGTCTCGGCTATGGCTACACCTTC.

There are many counts of this clonotype. The chain couples TRBV7-2 to TRBJ2-4; D not certain. This CDR3 contains 14 residues. Germline CDR1 reads SGHTA; CDR2 reads FQGNSA. V lost 1 base, J lost 9 bases, and 13 bases lay in between. In DNA, the CDR3 is TGTGCCAGCAGCTTAGGTCGTGGATCCGGCATTCAGTACTTC. Its protein product is CASSLGRGSGIQYF.

The V gene is TRBV27, the J gene TRBJ1-1, with 8 nucleotides matching TRBD1. Germline V lookup: CDR1 MNHEY, CDR2 SMNVEV (reference sequence). Trimming at V came to 3 bases and at J to 11 bases, leaving 8 bases not matched to a gene. The CDR3 runs 13 residues. In nucleotides, the CDR3 is TGTGCCAGCAGTTTCGGACAGGGTCGAAGGGCTTTCTTT. Amino acid sequence: CASSFGQGRRAFF.